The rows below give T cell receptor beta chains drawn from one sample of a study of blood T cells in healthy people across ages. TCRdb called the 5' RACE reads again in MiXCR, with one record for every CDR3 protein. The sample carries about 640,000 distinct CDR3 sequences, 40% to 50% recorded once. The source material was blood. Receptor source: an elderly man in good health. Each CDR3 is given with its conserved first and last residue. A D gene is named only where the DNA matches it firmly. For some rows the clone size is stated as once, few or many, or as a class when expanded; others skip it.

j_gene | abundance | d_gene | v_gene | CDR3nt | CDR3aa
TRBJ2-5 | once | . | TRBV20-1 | TGCAGTGCTATTCCGGGACAACCGAGATATTTTTCCTACAATGAGCAGTACTTC | CSAIPGQPRYFSYNEQYF
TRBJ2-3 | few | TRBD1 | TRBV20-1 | TGCAGTGCCTCAGGGGGCGGAGGAGATACGCAGTATTTT | CSASGGGGDTQYF
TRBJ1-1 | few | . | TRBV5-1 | TGCGCCAGCAGCTTGGGGCAGACGGCGGGGGACACTGAAGCTTTCTTT | CASSLGQTAGDTEAFF
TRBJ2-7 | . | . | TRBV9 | TGTGCCAGCTCTGGGAAGGACACACTCTACGAGCAGTACTTC | CASSGKDTLYEQYF
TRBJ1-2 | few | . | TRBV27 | TGTGCCAGCAGTTTTACACAGGGAACAGAGGGCTACACCTTC | CASSFTQGTEGYTF
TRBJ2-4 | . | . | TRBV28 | TGTGCCAGCAGTCAAGAAGGTCTGGCCAAAAACATTCAGTACTTC | CASSQEGLAKNIQYF
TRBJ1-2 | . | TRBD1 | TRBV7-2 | TGTGCCAGCAGCTTAGACGGGACAGGGGGCAGGGACTACACCTTC | CASSLDGTGGRDYTF
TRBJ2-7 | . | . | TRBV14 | TGTGCCAGCAGCCAAGCTCCCGGAGAGCGGTCCTACAATGAGCAGTACTTC | CASSQAPGERSYNEQYF
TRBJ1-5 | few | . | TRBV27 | TGTGCCAGCAGTTTCGTGGCCAATCAGCCCCAGCATTTT | CASSFVANQPQHF
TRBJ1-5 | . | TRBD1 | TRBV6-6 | TGTGCCAGCAGGTCGGCGACAGGGGGCGGGATCAATCAGCCCCAGCATTTT | CASRSATGGGINQPQHF
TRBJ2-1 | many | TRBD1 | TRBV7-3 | TGTGCCAGCAGCTTAAGGGACAGGGGCTCCTACAATGAGCAGTTCTTC | CASSLRDRGSYNEQFF
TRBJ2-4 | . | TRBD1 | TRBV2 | TGTGCCAGCAGATCCCTGGGGACAGGGAACAAGCAGTACTTC | CASRSLGTGNKQYF
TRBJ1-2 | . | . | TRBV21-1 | TGTGCCAGCAGCAAAGCGGGCAGTAGCTATGGCTACACCTTC | CASSKAGSSYGYTF
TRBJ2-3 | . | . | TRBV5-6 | TGTGCCAGCAGCCAACCCGACGTAGATACGCAGTATTTT | CASSQPDVDTQYF
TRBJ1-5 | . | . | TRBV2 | TGTGCCAGCAAGCAAGAGAGCAATCAGCCCCAGCATTTT | CASKQESNQPQHF
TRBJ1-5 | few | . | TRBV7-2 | TGTGCCAGCAGCTTAGCCCCGACAGGTAGCAATCAGCCCCAGCATTTT | CASSLAPTGSNQPQHF
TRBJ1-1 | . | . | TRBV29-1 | TGCAGCGGTGTGAATATGGAAGAAGCTTTCTTT | CSGVNMEEAFF
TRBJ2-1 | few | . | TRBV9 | TGTGCCAGCAGCCCCCGACTAGGGAGGTCCAATGAGCAGTTCTTC | CASSPRLGRSNEQFF
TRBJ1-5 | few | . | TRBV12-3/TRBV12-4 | TGTGCCAGCAGTGGTGACAGGCCTAGCAATCAGCCCCAGCATTTT | CASSGDRPSNQPQHF
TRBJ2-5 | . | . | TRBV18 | TGTGCCAGCTCACCATCGGCCGGAGGGGAGACCCAGTACTTC | CASSPSAGGETQYF
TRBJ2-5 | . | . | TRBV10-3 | TGTGCCATCAGTACCCTTGGGGGAGCCGAACAAGGGACCCAGTACTTC | CAISTLGGAEQGTQYF
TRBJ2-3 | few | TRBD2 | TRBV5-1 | TGCGCCAGCAGCTTGGTAACTAGCGGAGATTTTACGCAGTATTTT | CASSLVTSGDFTQYF
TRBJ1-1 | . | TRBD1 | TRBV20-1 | TGCAGTGCTAGAGACAAACAGGGGGCGTCGACTGAAGCTTTCTTT | CSARDKQGASTEAFF
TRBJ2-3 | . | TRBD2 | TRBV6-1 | TGTGCCAGCGAGCGGGGGGCGCACTCAGATACGCAGTATTTT | CASERGAHSDTQYF
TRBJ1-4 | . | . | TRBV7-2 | TGTGCCAGCAGCACGGACATCCAGAGTGAAAAACTGTTTTTT | CASSTDIQSEKLFF
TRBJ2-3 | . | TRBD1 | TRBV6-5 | TGTGCCAGCAGCCCCGACAGGGGTAGAGATACGCAGTATTTT | CASSPDRGRDTQYF
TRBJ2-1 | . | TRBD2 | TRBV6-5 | TGTGCTAGCAGTGATACTAGCGGGAGGGCTGAGCAGTTCTTC | CASSDTSGRAEQFF